This T cell receptor (beta chain) was retrieved from a study of T cell clonotyping in hematopoietic cell transplantation. This clone was detected a few times. Sequenced by immunoSEQ multiplex PCR; TCRdb stores in-frame clones only, minus some. The sample lists about 28,000 clones; roughly 84% were seen once. The time point is: recipient sample about 28 days before transplant, after cytoreduction. Germline loops: CDR1 MNHNS, CDR2 SASEGT. This CDR3 region has 14 residues. Trimming took off 0 bases at V and 4 bases at J, with 10 bases between the two ends. The clonotype comes from a man between 40 and 49 years old with acute myeloid leukemia. Some clones in this sample may be carry-over from other donors' samples. The sample here was peripheral blood mononuclear cells, taken before stem cell transplant. The chain employs TRBV6-1 and TRBJ2-7, with D possibly being TRBD1 (5 bases). The CDR3 DNA follows: TGTGCCAGCAGTGAAGCAGGCAGGGTGTACGAGCAGTACTTC. Its translation: CASSEAGRVYEQYF.